These T cell receptor beta chains were read from a single sample in a study of cytomegalovirus exposure and HLA in healthy donors. Measured with immunoSEQ multiplex PCR; TCRdb has only the in-frame clones, and not every one. The data hold about 120,000 clones, with over 60% observed a single time. The source material was PBMCs. Receptor source: a woman younger than 45 in good health and CMV-seropositive. The CDR3 runs from the conserved cysteine through the conserved F or W. D genes are given only for firm matches. Not every row has a clone size; where given, it reads once, few, many or a size class.

V gene: TRBV7-8
D gene: TRBD1
J gene: TRBJ1-3
clone size: .
CDR3 protein: CASSLAPDRGDTIYF
CDR3 DNA: TGTGCCAGCAGCTTAGCTCCGGACAGGGGAGACACCATATATTTT

V gene: TRBV27
D gene: TRBD1
J gene: TRBJ1-6
clone size: .
CDR3 protein: CASSPGTGEFGPLHF
CDR3 DNA: TGTGCCAGCAGTCCCGGGACAGGGGAATTTGGACCCCTCCACTTT

V gene: TRBV6-1
D gene: TRBD1
J gene: TRBJ1-4
clone size: .
CDR3 protein: CATDRGTATNEKLFF
CDR3 DNA: TGTGCAACCGACAGGGGTACTGCAACTAATGAAAAACTGTTTTTT

V gene: TRBV5-6
D gene: .
J gene: TRBJ1-3
clone size: few
CDR3 protein: CASSLPNGNTIYF
CDR3 DNA: TGTGCCAGCAGCTTGCCCAACGGGAACACCATATATTTT

V gene: TRBV7-8
D gene: .
J gene: TRBJ1-3
clone size: .
CDR3 protein: CASSRSWEGGNTIYF
CDR3 DNA: TGTGCCAGCAGCCGCTCGTGGGAGGGTGGTAACACCATATATTTT

V gene: TRBV5-1
D gene: TRBD1
J gene: TRBJ1-6
clone size: many
CDR3 protein: CASRWDRERSPLHF
CDR3 DNA: TGCGCCAGCAGGTGGGACAGGGAACGTTCACCCCTCCACTTT

V gene: TRBV28
D gene: TRBD1
J gene: TRBJ2-7
clone size: few
CDR3 protein: CASFGGTGHYYEQYF
CDR3 DNA: TGTGCCAGCTTCGGGGGGACAGGGCACTACTACGAGCAGTACTTC

V gene: TRBV5-1
D gene: TRBD1
J gene: TRBJ2-5
clone size: .
CDR3 protein: CASSSGQGAVGETQYF
CDR3 DNA: TGCGCCAGCAGCTCCGGACAGGGGGCAGTCGGGGAGACCCAGTACTTC

V gene: TRBV2
D gene: .
J gene: TRBJ2-5
clone size: .
CDR3 protein: CASGRVQETQYF
CDR3 DNA: TGTGCCAGCGGGCGGGTCCAAGAGACCCAGTACTTC

V gene: TRBV6-5
D gene: TRBD1
J gene: TRBJ1-6
clone size: .
CDR3 protein: CASSSRDRHSPLHF
CDR3 DNA: TGTGCCAGCAGTTCCCGGGACAGACATTCACCCCTCCACTTT

V gene: TRBV7-6
D gene: .
J gene: TRBJ2-2
clone size: .
CDR3 protein: CASSSRPGATNTGELFF
CDR3 DNA: TGTGCCAGCAGCTCGCGACCAGGGGCGACAAACACCGGGGAGCTGTTTTTT

V gene: TRBV4-3
D gene: TRBD2
J gene: TRBJ2-2
clone size: few
CDR3 protein: CASSRTSGGGELFF
CDR3 DNA: TGCGCCAGCAGCCGGACTAGCGGGGGAGGGGAGCTGTTTTTT

V gene: TRBV2
D gene: .
J gene: TRBJ2-5
clone size: .
CDR3 protein: CASSEDRTVETQYF
CDR3 DNA: TGTGCCAGCAGTGAAGATAGGACTGTAGAGACCCAGTACTTC

V gene: TRBV4-3
D gene: TRBD2
J gene: TRBJ2-7
clone size: .
CDR3 protein: CASSQESSGGYEQYF
CDR3 DNA: TGCGCCAGCAGCCAAGAATCTAGCGGGGGGTACGAGCAGTACTTC

V gene: TRBV6-1
D gene: .
J gene: TRBJ1-1
clone size: few
CDR3 protein: CASTASLNTEAFF
CDR3 DNA: TGTGCCAGCACTGCAAGCCTGAACACTGAAGCTTTCTTT

V gene: TRBV10-1
D gene: TRBD2
J gene: TRBJ2-7
clone size: .
CDR3 protein: CASSFPQTSAEQYF
CDR3 DNA: TGCGCCAGCAGTTTCCCGCAGACTAGCGCTGAGCAGTACTTC

V gene: TRBV6-1
D gene: .
J gene: TRBJ2-3
clone size: .
CDR3 protein: CASRRDNLSNF
CDR3 DNA: TGTGCCAGCAGGAGGGACAACCTAAGTAATTTT

V gene: TRBV5-3
D gene: .
J gene: TRBJ2-5
clone size: .
CDR3 protein: CARSLCGHVGETQYF
CDR3 DNA: TGTGCCAGAAGCCTCTGTGGGCACGTAGGAGAGACCCAGTACTTC

V gene: TRBV6-1
D gene: TRBD1
J gene: TRBJ1-2
clone size: once
CDR3 protein: CASSGGQVEGYTF
CDR3 DNA: TGTGCCAGCAGTGGGGGACAGGTCGAGGGCTACACCTTC

V gene: TRBV15
D gene: .
J gene: TRBJ2-4
clone size: .
CDR3 protein: CATRPKGDKNIQYF
CDR3 DNA: TGTGCCACCAGGCCTAAAGGAGACAAAAACATTCAGTACTTC

V gene: TRBV9
D gene: .
J gene: TRBJ1-1
clone size: .
CDR3 protein: CASSVQVGTEAFF
CDR3 DNA: TGTGCCAGCAGCGTCCAGGTAGGCACTGAAGCTTTCTTT

V gene: TRBV6-1
D gene: TRBD1
J gene: TRBJ2-7
clone size: .
CDR3 protein: CASSASGTGYEQYF
CDR3 DNA: TGTGCCAGCAGTGCTTCCGGGACAGGGTACGAGCAGTACTTC

V gene: TRBV4-2
D gene: TRBD2
J gene: TRBJ2-3
clone size: .
CDR3 protein: CASSQGLAGGPDTQYF
CDR3 DNA: TGTGCCAGCAGCCAAGGACTAGCGGGGGGGCCGGATACGCAGTATTTT

V gene: TRBV7-2
D gene: TRBD1
J gene: TRBJ1-5
clone size: .
CDR3 protein: CASSLKRGQGSSQPQHF
CDR3 DNA: TGTGCCAGCAGCTTAAAACGTGGACAGGGATCAAGTCAGCCCCAGCATTTT

V gene: TRBV28
D gene: TRBD1
J gene: TRBJ2-7
clone size: .
CDR3 protein: CASNGQGHEQYF
CDR3 DNA: TGTGCCAGCAATGGACAGGGCCACGAGCAGTACTTC

V gene: TRBV28
D gene: TRBD2
J gene: TRBJ2-5
clone size: few
CDR3 protein: CASSFGASGGQETQYF
CDR3 DNA: TGTGCCAGCAGTTTTGGGGCTAGCGGGGGCCAAGAGACCCAGTACTTC

V gene: TRBV18
D gene: TRBD1
J gene: TRBJ2-7
clone size: once
CDR3 protein: CASSQQGDGYEQYF
CDR3 DNA: TGTGCCAGCTCACAACAGGGGGACGGCTACGAGCAGTACTTC

V gene: TRBV7-2
D gene: .
J gene: TRBJ1-2
clone size: .
CDR3 protein: CASSLQGSGYTF
CDR3 DNA: TGTGCCAGCAGCCTGCAGGGGAGTGGCTACACCTTC

V gene: TRBV19
D gene: .
J gene: TRBJ1-6
clone size: .
CDR3 protein: CASSWGVNSPLHF
CDR3 DNA: TGTGCCAGTAGCTGGGGGGTGAATTCACCCCTCCACTTT

V gene: TRBV6-5
D gene: .
J gene: TRBJ2-3
clone size: .
CDR3 protein: CASSYSRAEDTQYF
CDR3 DNA: TGTGCCAGCAGTTACTCCAGGGCAGAAGATACGCAGTATTTT

V gene: TRBV4-3
D gene: .
J gene: TRBJ1-2
clone size: .
CDR3 protein: CASSQDGTTEGTF
CDR3 DNA: TGCGCCAGCAGCCAAGATGGGACTACAGAGGGCACCTTC

V gene: TRBV5-1
D gene: TRBD1
J gene: TRBJ2-7
clone size: .
CDR3 protein: CASSNARTGAEQYF
CDR3 DNA: TGCGCCAGCAGCAATGCTAGGACAGGGGCCGAGCAGTACTTC

V gene: TRBV5-1
D gene: TRBD2
J gene: TRBJ2-1
clone size: .
CDR3 protein: CASSRLAGGPRSYNEQFF
CDR3 DNA: TGCGCCAGCAGCCGACTAGCGGGGGGGCCGAGGTCCTACAATGAGCAGTTCTTC

V gene: TRBV4-3
D gene: .
J gene: TRBJ2-2
clone size: .
CDR3 protein: CASSRDGGRGSGELFF
CDR3 DNA: TGCGCCAGCAGCCGAGACGGGGGGCGAGGGTCCGGGGAGCTGTTTTTT

V gene: TRBV2
D gene: TRBD1
J gene: TRBJ2-7
clone size: .
CDR3 protein: CASSEAQGASYEQYF
CDR3 DNA: TGTGCCAGCAGTGAAGCCCAGGGGGCGTCCTACGAGCAGTACTTC

V gene: TRBV4-1
D gene: .
J gene: TRBJ2-2
clone size: .
CDR3 protein: CASSQDPGIQAELFF
CDR3 DNA: TGCGCCAGCAGCCAGGATCCCGGGATTCAAGCGGAGCTGTTTTTT

V gene: TRBV28
D gene: .
J gene: TRBJ2-1
clone size: .
CDR3 protein: CASSLVGAYNEQFF
CDR3 DNA: TGTGCCAGCAGTTTAGTGGGGGCGTACAATGAGCAGTTCTTC

V gene: TRBV19
D gene: .
J gene: TRBJ1-4
clone size: .
CDR3 protein: CASSMRGDVEKLFF
CDR3 DNA: TGTGCCAGTAGTATGCGGGGTGATGTTGAAAAACTGTTTTTT

V gene: TRBV15
D gene: TRBD2
J gene: TRBJ2-3
clone size: .
CDR3 protein: CATSRRTSGAGGTDTQYF
CDR3 DNA: TGTGCCACCAGCAGGCGGACTAGCGGGGCCGGGGGCACAGATACGCAGTATTTT

V gene: TRBV29-1
D gene: TRBD1
J gene: TRBJ1-2
clone size: .
CDR3 protein: CSVEGGRQGNYGYTF
CDR3 DNA: TGCAGCGTTGAAGGTGGGAGACAGGGTAACTATGGCTACACCTTC

V gene: TRBV5-5
D gene: TRBD1
J gene: TRBJ1-2
clone size: few
CDR3 protein: CASSPSPDRYGYTF
CDR3 DNA: TGTGCCAGCAGCCCTTCCCCGGACAGGTATGGCTACACCTTC

V gene: TRBV10-3
D gene: .
J gene: TRBJ1-2
clone size: .
CDR3 protein: CAISELVVYGYTF
CDR3 DNA: TGTGCCATCAGTGAGTTGGTAGTCTATGGCTACACCTTC

V gene: TRBV18
D gene: .
J gene: TRBJ1-2
clone size: .
CDR3 protein: CASSRSGANYGYTF
CDR3 DNA: TGTGCCAGCTCACGTTCAGGGGCTAACTATGGCTACACCTTC

V gene: TRBV11-2
D gene: TRBD1
J gene: TRBJ1-4
clone size: few
CDR3 protein: CASSRQGQNNEKLFF
CDR3 DNA: TGTGCCAGCAGCCGCCAGGGACAGAACAATGAAAAACTGTTTTTT

V gene: TRBV9
D gene: .
J gene: TRBJ1-5
clone size: .
CDR3 protein: CASSPWNKAVQPQHF
CDR3 DNA: TGTGCCAGCAGCCCCTGGAACAAGGCGGTACAGCCCCAGCATTTT

V gene: TRBV11-3
D gene: TRBD2
J gene: TRBJ2-7
clone size: .
CDR3 protein: CASSLRGDSYEQYF
CDR3 DNA: TGTGCCAGCAGCCTCCGGGGGGACTCCTACGAGCAGTACTTC

V gene: TRBV21-1
D gene: .
J gene: TRBJ2-7
clone size: .
CDR3 protein: CASSKGNGTGVYEQYF
CDR3 DNA: TGTGCCAGCAGCAAGGGTAATGGGACAGGGGTCTACGAGCAGTACTTC

V gene: TRBV9
D gene: .
J gene: TRBJ1-3
clone size: once
CDR3 protein: CASSGIKPNIYF
CDR3 DNA: TGTGCCAGCAGCGGTATAAAACCTAACATATATTTT

V gene: TRBV6-6
D gene: TRBD2
J gene: TRBJ2-1
clone size: .
CDR3 protein: CASSYLGSGSNEQFF
CDR3 DNA: TGTGCCAGCAGTTACCTAGGTAGCGGGTCCAATGAGCAGTTCTTC

V gene: TRBV14
D gene: TRBD2
J gene: TRBJ2-3
clone size: .
CDR3 protein: CASSQAAGGTYTQYF
CDR3 DNA: TGTGCCAGCAGCCAAGCAGCGGGGGGGACTTATACGCAGTATTTT

V gene: TRBV2
D gene: TRBD1
J gene: TRBJ1-1
clone size: .
CDR3 protein: CASRKDRVVEAFF
CDR3 DNA: TGTGCCAGCAGAAAGGACAGGGTGGTAGAAGCTTTCTTT

V gene: TRBV4-1
D gene: TRBD1
J gene: TRBJ2-2
clone size: .
CDR3 protein: CASSQDLGQGIANTGELFF
CDR3 DNA: TGCGCCAGCAGCCAAGATCTTGGACAGGGGATCGCGAACACCGGGGAGCTGTTTTTT

V gene: TRBV28
D gene: .
J gene: TRBJ2-5
clone size: .
CDR3 protein: CASSLGGGMETQYF
CDR3 DNA: TGTGCCAGCAGTTTAGGTGGCGGGATGGAGACCCAGTACTTC

V gene: TRBV30
D gene: TRBD1
J gene: TRBJ1-5
clone size: once
CDR3 protein: CAWADRGSNQPQHF
CDR3 DNA: TGTGCCTGGGCCGACAGGGGAAGCAATCAGCCCCAGCATTTT

V gene: TRBV4-3
D gene: TRBD1
J gene: TRBJ2-1
clone size: .
CDR3 protein: CASKDRVGSYNEQFF
CDR3 DNA: TGCGCCAGCAAGGACAGGGTAGGGTCCTACAATGAGCAGTTCTTC

V gene: TRBV12-5
D gene: .
J gene: TRBJ1-5
clone size: .
CDR3 protein: CASGLTGMREPQHF
CDR3 DNA: TGTGCTAGTGGTTTGACAGGGATGAGGGAGCCCCAGCATTTT

V gene: TRBV13
D gene: TRBD2
J gene: TRBJ2-3
clone size: .
CDR3 protein: CASSSRGEAGRTSTDTQYF
CDR3 DNA: TGTGCCAGCAGCTCTCGCGGGGAAGCGGGGCGAACTAGCACAGATACGCAGTATTTT

V gene: TRBV4-3
D gene: .
J gene: TRBJ2-6
clone size: few
CDR3 protein: CASSQDRGSGANVLTF
CDR3 DNA: TGCGCCAGCAGCCAAGATCGGGGCTCTGGGGCCAACGTCCTGACTTTC

V gene: TRBV11-2
D gene: TRBD1
J gene: TRBJ2-7
clone size: .
CDR3 protein: CASSRARDRIYEQYF
CDR3 DNA: TGTGCCAGCAGCCGCGCCCGGGACAGAATCTACGAGCAGTACTTC